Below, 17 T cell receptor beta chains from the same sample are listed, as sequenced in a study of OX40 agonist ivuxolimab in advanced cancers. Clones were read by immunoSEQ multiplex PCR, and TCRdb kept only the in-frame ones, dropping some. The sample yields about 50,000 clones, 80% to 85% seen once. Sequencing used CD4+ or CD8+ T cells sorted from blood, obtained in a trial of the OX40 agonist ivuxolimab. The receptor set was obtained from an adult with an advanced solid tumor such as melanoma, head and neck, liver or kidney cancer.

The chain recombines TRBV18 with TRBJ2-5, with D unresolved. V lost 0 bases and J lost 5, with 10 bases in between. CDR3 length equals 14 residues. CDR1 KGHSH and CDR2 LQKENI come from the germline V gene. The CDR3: CASSPPGQPETQYF. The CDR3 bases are TGTGCCAGCTCACCACCGGGCCAACCGGAGACCCAGTACTTC. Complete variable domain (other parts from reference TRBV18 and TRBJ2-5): NAGVMQNPRHLVRRRGQEARLRCSPMKGHSHVYWYRQLPEEGLKFMVYLQKENIIDESGMPKERFSAEFPKEGPSILRIQQVVRGDSAAYFCASSPPGQPETQYFGPGTRLLVL.

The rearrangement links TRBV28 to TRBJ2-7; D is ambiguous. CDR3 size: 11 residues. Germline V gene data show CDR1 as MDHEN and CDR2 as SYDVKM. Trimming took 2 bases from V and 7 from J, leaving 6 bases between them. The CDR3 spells CASSLSWEQYF. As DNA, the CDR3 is TGTGCCAGCAGTTTAAGCTGGGAGCAGTACTTC.

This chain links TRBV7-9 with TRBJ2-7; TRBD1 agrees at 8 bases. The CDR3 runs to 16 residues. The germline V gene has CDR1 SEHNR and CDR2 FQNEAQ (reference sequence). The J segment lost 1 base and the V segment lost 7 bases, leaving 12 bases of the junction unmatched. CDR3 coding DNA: TGTGCCAGCATGTTCCCCCCGGGACAGGCTTCCTACGAGCAGTACTTC. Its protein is CASMFPPGQASYEQYF.

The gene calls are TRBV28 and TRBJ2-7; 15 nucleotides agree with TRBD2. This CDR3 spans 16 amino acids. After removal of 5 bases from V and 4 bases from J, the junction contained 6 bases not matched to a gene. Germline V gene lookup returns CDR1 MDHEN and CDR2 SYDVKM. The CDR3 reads CASSPGLAGGLYEQYF. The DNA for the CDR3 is TGTGCCAGCAGTCCCGGACTAGCGGGGGGGCTATACGAGCAGTACTTC.

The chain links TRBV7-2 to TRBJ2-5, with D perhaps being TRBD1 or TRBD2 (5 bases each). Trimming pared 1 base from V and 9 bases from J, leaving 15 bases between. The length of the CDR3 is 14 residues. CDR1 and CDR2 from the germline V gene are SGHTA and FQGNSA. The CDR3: CASSLEGPRGAQYF. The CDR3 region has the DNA TGTGCCAGCAGCTTAGAGGGACCTAGAGGGGCCCAGTACTTC.

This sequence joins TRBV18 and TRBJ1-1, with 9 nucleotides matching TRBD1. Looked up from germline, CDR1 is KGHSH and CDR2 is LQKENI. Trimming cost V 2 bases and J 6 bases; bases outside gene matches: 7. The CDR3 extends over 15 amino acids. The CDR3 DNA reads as TGTGCCAGCTCACCATCACAGGGGGCATCCTCTGAAGCTTTCTTT. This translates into CASSPSQGASSEAFF.

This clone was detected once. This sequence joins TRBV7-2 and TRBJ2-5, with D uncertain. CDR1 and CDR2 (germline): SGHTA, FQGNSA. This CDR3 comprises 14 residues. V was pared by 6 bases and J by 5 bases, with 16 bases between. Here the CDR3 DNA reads TGTGCCAGCAGTCGCTACCTCAACGGGGAGACCCAGTACTTC. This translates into CASSRYLNGETQYF.

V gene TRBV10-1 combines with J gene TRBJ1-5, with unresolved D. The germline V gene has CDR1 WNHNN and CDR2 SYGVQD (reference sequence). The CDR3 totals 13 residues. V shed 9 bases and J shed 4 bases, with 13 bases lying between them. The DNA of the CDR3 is TGCGCCAGGCCTCCGACGCGGAATCAGCCCCAGCATTTT. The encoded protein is CARPPTRNQPQHF.

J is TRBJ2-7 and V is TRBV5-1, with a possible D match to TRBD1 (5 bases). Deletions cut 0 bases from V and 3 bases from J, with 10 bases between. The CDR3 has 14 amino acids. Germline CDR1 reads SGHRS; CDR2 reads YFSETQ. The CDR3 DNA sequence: TGCGCCAGCAGCTTGGTTCAGGGCAACTACGAGCAGTACTTC. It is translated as CASSLVQGNYEQYF.

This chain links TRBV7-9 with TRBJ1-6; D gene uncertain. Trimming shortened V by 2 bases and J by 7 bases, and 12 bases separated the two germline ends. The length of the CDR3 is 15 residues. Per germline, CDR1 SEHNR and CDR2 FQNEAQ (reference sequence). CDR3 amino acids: CASSLRHGENSPLHF. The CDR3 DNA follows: TGTGCCAGCAGCTTAAGGCATGGGGAGAATTCACCCCTCCACTTT.

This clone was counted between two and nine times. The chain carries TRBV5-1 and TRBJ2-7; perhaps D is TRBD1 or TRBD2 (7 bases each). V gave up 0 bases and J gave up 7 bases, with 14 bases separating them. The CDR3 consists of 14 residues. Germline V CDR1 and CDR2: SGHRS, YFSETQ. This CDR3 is CASSLGQGGGEQYF. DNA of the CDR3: TGCGCCAGCAGCTTGGGACAGGGAGGGGGTGAGCAGTACTTC.

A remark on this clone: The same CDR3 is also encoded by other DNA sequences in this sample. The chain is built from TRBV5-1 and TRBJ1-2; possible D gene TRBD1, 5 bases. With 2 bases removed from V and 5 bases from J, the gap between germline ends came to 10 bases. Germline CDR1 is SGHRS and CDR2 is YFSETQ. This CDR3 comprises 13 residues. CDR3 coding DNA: TGCGCCAGCAGCTTACAAGGGGATTATGGCTACACCTTC. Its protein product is CASSLQGDYGYTF.

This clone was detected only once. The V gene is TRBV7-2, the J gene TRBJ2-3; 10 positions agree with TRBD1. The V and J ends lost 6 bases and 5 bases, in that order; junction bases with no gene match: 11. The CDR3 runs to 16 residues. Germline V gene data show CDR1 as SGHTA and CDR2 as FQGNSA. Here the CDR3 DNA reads TGTGCCAGCAGGGGGACAGGGGAGGATTTTGGAGATACGCAGTATTTT. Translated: CASRGTGEDFGDTQYF.

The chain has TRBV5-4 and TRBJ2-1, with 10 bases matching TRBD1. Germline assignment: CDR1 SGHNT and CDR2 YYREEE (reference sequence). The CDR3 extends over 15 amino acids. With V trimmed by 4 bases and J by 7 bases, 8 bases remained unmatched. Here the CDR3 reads CASSRGQGEGNEQFF. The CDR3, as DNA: TGTGCCAGCAGCCGCGGACAGGGGGAGGGTAATGAGCAGTTCTTC.

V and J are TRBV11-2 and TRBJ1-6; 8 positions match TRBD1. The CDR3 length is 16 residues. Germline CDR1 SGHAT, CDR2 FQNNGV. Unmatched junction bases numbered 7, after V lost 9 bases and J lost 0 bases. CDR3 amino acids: CARPQGASSYNSPLHF. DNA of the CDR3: TGTGCCAGGCCTCAGGGGGCCAGCTCCTATAATTCACCCCTCCACTTT.

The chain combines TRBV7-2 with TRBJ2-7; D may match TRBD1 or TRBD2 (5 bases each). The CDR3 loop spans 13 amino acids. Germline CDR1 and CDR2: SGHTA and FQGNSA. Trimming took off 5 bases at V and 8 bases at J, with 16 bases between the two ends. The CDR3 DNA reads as TGTGCCAGCAGCCCCGAGGGTTGGGGGAAGCAGTACTTC. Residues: CASSPEGWGKQYF.

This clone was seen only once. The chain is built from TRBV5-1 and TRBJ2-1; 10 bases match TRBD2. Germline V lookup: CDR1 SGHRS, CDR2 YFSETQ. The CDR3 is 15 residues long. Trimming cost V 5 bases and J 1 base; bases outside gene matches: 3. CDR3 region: CASRRTSGSYNEQFF. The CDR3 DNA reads TGCGCCAGCAGACGGACTAGCGGTTCCTACAATGAGCAGTTCTTC.